A selection of T cell receptor beta chains follows, all from one sample in a study of CD8 T cells in Susac syndrome. MiXCR was run by TCRdb on the immunoSEQ multiplex PCR reads, yielding one entry per CDR3 protein. The sample consists of more than 110,000 distinct CDR3 sequences, about 95% of them appearing once. The sample comprised CD4+ T cells from PBMCs. The receptors originated from a human donor with Susac syndrome. The CDR3 runs from the conserved cysteine through the conserved F or W. The D gene is left open where the match is weak. For some rows the clone size is stated as once, few or many, or as a class when expanded; others skip it.

v_call: TRBV28
d_call: -
j_call: TRBJ2-4
clone_size: -
cdr3_nt: TGTGCCAGCAGAGGGGGGGGAGCCAAAAACATTCAGTACTTC
cdr3_aa: CASRGGGAKNIQYF

v_call: TRBV15
d_call: -
j_call: TRBJ1-5
clone_size: -
cdr3_nt: TGTGCCACCAGCAGAGACACAGTTAATCAGCCCCAGCATTTT
cdr3_aa: CATSRDTVNQPQHF

v_call: TRBV7-2
d_call: -
j_call: TRBJ2-1
clone_size: -
cdr3_nt: TGTGCCAGCAGTCAACGCCCCCAGGCTAGGGAGCAGTTCTTC
cdr3_aa: CASSQRPQAREQFF

v_call: TRBV29-1
d_call: -
j_call: TRBJ1-5
clone_size: -
cdr3_nt: TGCAGCGTTGTTGAGAGGTTCGATCAGCCCCAGCATTTT
cdr3_aa: CSVVERFDQPQHF

v_call: TRBV14
d_call: -
j_call: TRBJ1-2
clone_size: -
cdr3_nt: TGTGCCAGCAGCCAAAGGGACTATGGCTACACCTTC
cdr3_aa: CASSQRDYGYTF

v_call: TRBV4-2
d_call: -
j_call: TRBJ2-7
clone_size: -
cdr3_nt: TGTGCCAGCAGCCAAGATCTTGGCGGGAAAGGCTACGAGCAGTACTTC
cdr3_aa: CASSQDLGGKGYEQYF

v_call: TRBV19
d_call: -
j_call: TRBJ1-5
clone_size: -
cdr3_nt: TGTGCCAGTAGTATGGCAGGGAATAGCAATCAGCCCCAGCATTTT
cdr3_aa: CASSMAGNSNQPQHF

v_call: TRBV28
d_call: -
j_call: TRBJ1-2
clone_size: -
cdr3_nt: TGTGCCAGCAGTTTTGGAGACGGGGGCTATGGCTACACCTTC
cdr3_aa: CASSFGDGGYGYTF

v_call: TRBV30
d_call: -
j_call: TRBJ1-6
clone_size: -
cdr3_nt: TGTGCCTGGAAGCCAACACGGGGGTCACCCCTCCACTTT
cdr3_aa: CAWKPTRGSPLHF

v_call: TRBV7-9
d_call: TRBD1
j_call: TRBJ1-4
clone_size: -
cdr3_nt: TGTGCCAGCAGCCGACGGACAGGGGGCGAAGGAGAAAAACTGTTTTTT
cdr3_aa: CASSRRTGGEGEKLFF

v_call: TRBV25-1
d_call: -
j_call: TRBJ1-5
clone_size: -
cdr3_nt: TGTGCCAGCAGTGAATTCAACGTTAAGGCATGTCCCCAGCATTTT
cdr3_aa: CASSEFNVKACPQHF

v_call: TRBV18
d_call: -
j_call: TRBJ1-3
clone_size: -
cdr3_nt: TGTGCCAGCTCACCACCGTCGAGGTCGGGGCAGTGGAACTCTGGAAACACCATATATTTT
cdr3_aa: CASSPPSRSGQWNSGNTIYF

v_call: TRBV7-7
d_call: -
j_call: TRBJ2-1
clone_size: -
cdr3_nt: TGTGCTAGCAGCTTCCGCAGGGGCAATGAGCAGTTCTTC
cdr3_aa: CASSFRRGNEQFF

v_call: TRBV15
d_call: TRBD2
j_call: TRBJ2-2
clone_size: -
cdr3_nt: TGTGCCACCAGCAGAGATCGCGGGAGCACCGGGGAGCTGTTTTTT
cdr3_aa: CATSRDRGSTGELFF

v_call: TRBV20-1
d_call: TRBD1
j_call: TRBJ1-6
clone_size: -
cdr3_nt: TGCAGTGCTCTACCCTCGGACAGGGGTCATTTTTCACCCCTCCACTTT
cdr3_aa: CSALPSDRGHFSPLHF

v_call: TRBV20-1
d_call: TRBD2
j_call: TRBJ2-1
clone_size: -
cdr3_nt: TGCAGTGTTGCCGGGACTAGTTTCGATGAGCAGTTCTTC
cdr3_aa: CSVAGTSFDEQFF

v_call: TRBV5-1
d_call: TRBD1
j_call: TRBJ1-2
clone_size: -
cdr3_nt: TGCGCCAGCAGCTTGGAAGGGGGCAGGGGCGGTGGCTACACCTTC
cdr3_aa: CASSLEGGRGGGYTF

v_call: TRBV20-1
d_call: TRBD2
j_call: TRBJ2-3
clone_size: -
cdr3_nt: TGCAGTGCTAGAGATCCACTAGCGGGAGTCACAGATACGCAGTATTTT
cdr3_aa: CSARDPLAGVTDTQYF

v_call: TRBV25-1
d_call: TRBD2
j_call: TRBJ2-3
clone_size: -
cdr3_nt: TGTGCCAGCAGTGCGGGGGGGAGCACAGATACGCAGTATTTT
cdr3_aa: CASSAGGSTDTQYF

v_call: TRBV15
d_call: TRBD2
j_call: TRBJ2-1
clone_size: -
cdr3_nt: TGTGCCACCAGCAGGGGGGGACTAGCGGGAGTAGGAGAGGCTGAGCAGTTCTTC
cdr3_aa: CATSRGGLAGVGEAEQFF

v_call: TRBV5-1
d_call: -
j_call: TRBJ2-3
clone_size: once
cdr3_nt: TGCGCCAGCAGCCCCCAGGGGCTAACAGATACGCAGTATTTT
cdr3_aa: CASSPQGLTDTQYF

v_call: TRBV7-2
d_call: -
j_call: TRBJ1-1
clone_size: -
cdr3_nt: TGTGCCAGCAGCCCGCCCCTGTTCAAGAACACTGAAGCTTTCTTT
cdr3_aa: CASSPPLFKNTEAFF

v_call: TRBV24-1
d_call: -
j_call: TRBJ2-7
clone_size: -
cdr3_nt: TGTGCCACCACCAATAAAATGGGGAGGAAACAATACGAGCAGTACTTC
cdr3_aa: CATTNKMGRKQYEQYF